Sequencing of this T cell receptor beta chain was carried out in a study of OX40 agonist ivuxolimab in advanced cancers. The CDR3 spans 15 residues. CDR1 is WSHSY, CDR2 SAAADI, per germline. V lost 2 bases and J lost 5; bases outside the gene matches: 7. Clones were sequenced by immunoSEQ multiplex PCR, and TCRdb holds only the in-frame ones, with some missing. Among tens of thousands of clones, 74% were seen once, and the ten largest hold about a fifth. The J gene is TRBJ2-5, the V gene TRBV10-2, with TRBD1 identical over 8 bases. The source of this sequence is an adult with an advanced solid tumor such as melanoma, head and neck, liver or kidney cancer. The source material was CD4+ or CD8+ T cells sorted from blood, sampled in a trial of the OX40 agonist ivuxolimab. The CDR3 DNA is TGCGCCAGCAGTGAGCCACAGGGGGGCCGGGAGACCCAGTACTTC. Translation: CASSEPQGGRETQYF.